Following are 31 T cell receptor beta chains from one sample sequenced in a study of T cell responses to AZD1222 COVID-19 vaccine. Data came from immunoSEQ multiplex PCR; TCRdb stores just in-frame clones and leaves some out. Here the sample spans over 100,000 clones, about nine tenths being singletons. Specimen: peripheral blood, collected on day 0 of AZD1222 vaccination. Receptors were obtained from an adult in good health.

The chain carries TRBV27 and TRBJ1-6; D is uncertain. The ends were cut back, 9 bases at V and 10 bases at J, with 19 bases in the middle. This CDR3 region has 14 residues. The germline V gene encodes CDR1 MNHEY and CDR2 SMNVEV (reference sequence). The CDR3 here is CASTTGSMESPLHF. In nucleotides, the CDR3 is TGTGCCAGTACTACCGGGTCAATGGAATCACCCCTCCACTTT.

V is TRBV7-2 and J is TRBJ1-1; D is ambiguous. Germline CDR1 is SGHTA and CDR2 is FQGNSA. The V gene lost 5 bases and the J gene lost 3 bases, with 16 bases spanning the gap. This CDR3 is 15 amino acids long. CDR3 amino acids: CASSPTATLDTEAFF. CDR3 coding DNA: TGTGCCAGCAGCCCAACGGCGACGTTGGACACTGAAGCTTTCTTT.

The V gene is TRBV18, the J gene TRBJ2-5; D may be TRBD2 (7 bases). Germline loops: CDR1 KGHSH, CDR2 LQKENI. The CDR3 loop spans 15 amino acids. Trimming stripped 0 bases from V and 5 bases from J, with 13 bases between. The DNA of the CDR3 is TGTGCCAGCTCACCACCGGGGGGGCTGTGGGAGACCCAGTACTTC. Translating it yields CASSPPGGLWETQYF.

This clone appeared a few times. The genes are TRBV27 and TRBJ1-2; 7 bases match TRBD1. V dropped 6 bases and J dropped 4; count of bases not matched to a gene: 8. CDR3 length: 14 residues. CDR1 is MNHEY, CDR2 SMNVEV, per germline (reference sequence). CDR3 sequence: CASRTGVSGYGYTF. CDR3 nucleotide sequence: TGTGCCAGCAGAACAGGGGTGAGCGGCTATGGCTACACCTTC.

The rearrangement links TRBV20-1 to TRBJ2-3, with D hard to call. Germline V gene data show CDR1 as DFQATT and CDR2 as SNEGSKA (reference sequence). The CDR3 is 10 residues long. Between the trimmed V and J ends, which lost 6 bases and 4 bases, there was a span of 5 bases. In nucleotides, the CDR3 is TGCAGTGCCGAGCCAGATACGCAGTATTTT. Residues: CSAEPDTQYF.

This chain joins TRBV7-2 and TRBJ1-6, with a weak D call TRBD1 (6 bases). The CDR3 sequence is 14 residues long. V gave up 2 bases and J gave up 8 bases, with 10 bases separating them. Germline V gene sequence: CDR1 SGHTA, CDR2 FQGNSA. The CDR3 DNA sequence: TGTGCCAGCAGCTTACTTAGGGGGGATTCACCCCTCCACTTT. Its protein is CASSLLRGDSPLHF.

The chain couples TRBV6-4 to TRBJ2-3, with 10 bases identical to TRBD2. J gave up 1 base and V 4 bases, and 8 bases lay outside the gene matches. The CDR3 length is 17 residues. CDR1 MRHNA and CDR2 SNTAGT come from the germline V gene. CDR3 loop: CASSALGGTSGTDTQYF. CDR3 nucleotides: TGTGCCAGCAGTGCCCTCGGGGGGACTAGCGGCACAGATACGCAGTATTTT.

The chain recombines TRBV10-3 with TRBJ2-2; D is perhaps TRBD1 or TRBD2 (5 bases each). CDR3 length: 13 residues. The V end lost 6 bases, the J end lost 6 bases, and 11 bases lay between the germline ends. The germline CDR1 and CDR2 sequences are ENHRY and SYGVKD. DNA for the CDR3: TGTGCCATCAGGCGCAGGGACCCCGGGGAGCTGTTTTTT. Its protein product is CAIRRRDPGELFF.

This clone was detected only once. The chain has TRBV20-1 and TRBJ2-2; 7 bases are a match to TRBD2. Trimming took 3 bases from V and 3 from J; bases not matched to a gene: 7. Germline loops: CDR1 DFQATT, CDR2 SNEGSKA (reference sequence). The CDR3 covers 15 residues. CDR3 DNA: TGCAGTGCTAGTCGTGGGAGGGCTGACACCGGGGAGCTGTTTTTT. It is translated as CSASRGRADTGELFF.

This clone is large. This sequence joins TRBV7-9 and TRBJ1-1, with TRBD1 as a possible D gene (6 bases). V gave up 5 bases and J gave up 5 bases, with 18 bases separating them. Looked up from germline, CDR1 is SEHNR and CDR2 is FQNEAQ (reference sequence). The CDR3 consists of 15 residues. The CDR3 region is CASSPPGGRWTEAFF. The CDR3 nucleotides are TGTGCCAGCAGCCCCCCGGGGGGCCGGTGGACTGAAGCTTTCTTT.

A remark on this clone: The germline gene is not matched at one end of the junction; a read error may be the cause. The chain carries TRBV5-1 and TRBJ2-7; 9 bases are a match to TRBD2. Germline CDR1 SGHRS, CDR2 YFSETQ. The CDR3 covers 15 residues. The CDR3 here is CASNVVAGANYGQYF. CDR3 nucleotide sequence: TGCGCCAGCAACGTCGTAGCGGGAGCGAACTACGGGCAGTACTTC.

The rearrangement uses TRBV27 and TRBJ2-3, with TRBD2 matching over 13 bases. Germline V gene sequence: CDR1 MNHEY, CDR2 SMNVEV (reference sequence). CDR3 size: 17 residues. The J segment lost 4 bases and the V segment lost 5 bases, leaving 9 bases of the junction unmatched. The CDR3 loop is CASSPLSLAGGADTQYF. CDR3 DNA sequence: TGTGCCAGCAGTCCCTTGTCACTAGCGGGAGGGGCAGATACGCAGTATTTT.

This chain uses TRBV28 with TRBJ1-1; possibly TRBD1 for D (5 bases). V shed 2 bases and J shed 4 bases, with 11 bases lying between them. CDR1 MDHEN and CDR2 SYDVKM come from the germline V gene. The CDR3 spans 14 residues. Written as DNA, the CDR3 is TGTGCCAGCAGTTTAGGGGGGGGAAGCACTGAAGCTTTCTTT. Residues: CASSLGGGSTEAFF.

V is TRBV9 and J is TRBJ2-3; TRBD1 matches at 9 bases. The CDR3 runs to 12 residues. Per the germline V gene, CDR1 is SGDLS and CDR2 is YYNGEE. The CDR3 reads CASNRGQDTQYF. The CDR3 nucleotides read TGTGCAAGTAACAGGGGGCAGGATACGCAGTATTTT.

This chain links TRBV18 with TRBJ2-7; possibly TRBD1 or TRBD2 for D (5 bases each). Germline loops: CDR1 KGHSH, CDR2 LQKENI. Trimming took off 3 bases at V and 5 bases at J, with 14 bases between the two ends. The CDR3 sequence is 14 residues long. CDR3 nucleotide sequence: TGTGCCAGCTCACCTAGTCCGGGGCTGAACGAGCAGTACTTC. Translating gives CASSPSPGLNEQYF.

This rearrangement joins TRBV4-1 to TRBJ1-6; D gene ambiguous. Trimming removed 1 base from V and 10 bases from J, with 8 bases in between. The CDR3 loop spans 13 amino acids. Germline-derived CDR1 and CDR2 are MGHRA and YSYEKL. CDR3 amino acids: CASSQGVGSPLHF. The CDR3 coding sequence is TGCGCCAGCAGCCAAGGGGTAGGATCACCCCTCCACTTT.

The chain links TRBV7-2 to TRBJ1-6; possible D gene TRBD1, 5 bases. The germline V gene encodes CDR1 SGHTA and CDR2 FQGNSA. The CDR3 is 17 amino acids. With 4 bases removed from V and 7 bases from J, the gap between germline ends came to 20 bases. The CDR3 reads CASSSLTGQAGNSPLHF. In DNA form, the CDR3 reads TGTGCCAGCAGCTCCCTGACGGGGCAAGCAGGCAATTCACCCCTCCACTTT.

This clone was picked up a small number of times. The chain has TRBV6-5 and TRBJ1-1; maybe TRBD1 (5 bases). This CDR3 is 15 amino acids long. The germline V gene encodes CDR1 MNHEY and CDR2 SVGAGI. Trimming left V 7 bases short and J 4 bases short, with 19 bases between. The CDR3 spells CASKNLGEGITEAFF. CDR3 sequence (DNA): TGTGCCAGCAAAAATCTCGGTGAGGGGATCACTGAAGCTTTCTTT.

J is TRBJ2-4 and V is TRBV5-4, with D maybe TRBD1 (5 bases). The CDR3 contains 16 residues. V was pared by 2 bases and J by 0 bases, with 12 bases between. Germline V gives CDR1 SGHNT, CDR2 YYREEE (reference sequence). The CDR3 sequence: CASSLKTAAAKNIQYF. As DNA, the CDR3 is TGTGCCAGCAGCTTAAAGACAGCAGCAGCCAAAAACATTCAGTACTTC.

The chain couples TRBV6-2 or TRBV6-3 to TRBJ2-7; TRBD1 matches at 8 bases. The J segment lost 5 bases and the V segment lost 5 bases, leaving 11 bases of the junction unmatched. Germline V gene sequence: CDR1 MNHEY, CDR2 SVGEGT. The CDR3 length is 15 residues. In DNA, the CDR3 is TGTGCCAGCAGTCGCCCTGGACAGGGAAGGAACGAGCAGTACTTC. This codes for CASSRPGQGRNEQYF.

The chain employs TRBV2 and TRBJ2-5, with D hard to call. Trimming removed 4 bases at V and 5 bases at J, with 8 bases between. This CDR3 contains 12 residues. Germline V CDR1 and CDR2: SNHLY, FYNNEI. The CDR3 reads CASSGDDETQYF. CDR3 sequence (DNA): TGTGCCAGCAGTGGGGATGACGAGACCCAGTACTTC.

This sequence joins TRBV20-1 and TRBJ1-1; D is perhaps TRBD1 (6 bases). V gave up 3 bases and J gave up 11 bases, with 13 bases separating them. Germline V gene lookup returns CDR1 DFQATT and CDR2 SNEGSKA (reference sequence). The CDR3 loop spans 11 amino acids. In DNA, the CDR3 is TGCAGTGCTAGGTGGGGGGGCCTGGCTTTCTTT. Translated, it gives CSARWGGLAFF.

This chain joins TRBV2 and TRBJ1-6; no definite D call. V was shortened by 6 bases and J by 10 bases, with 16 bases between the two germline ends. The CDR3 has 14 residues. The germline CDR1 and CDR2 sequences are SNHLY and FYNNEI. The CDR3, as DNA: TGTGCCAGCAGGGAGACATGGGTTGGGTCACCCCTCCACTTT. This sequence encodes CASRETWVGSPLHF.

The chain employs TRBV2 and TRBJ1-1; maybe TRBD1 (5 bases). Trimming shortened V by 1 base and J by 1 base, and 7 bases separated the two germline ends. Germline CDR1 SNHLY, CDR2 FYNNEI. This CDR3 comprises 14 residues. CDR3 sequence: CASSEDRWNTEAFF. The DNA for the CDR3 is TGTGCCAGCAGTGAAGACAGGTGGAACACTGAAGCTTTCTTT. The full variable domain, its missing parts supplied by reference TRBV2 and TRBJ1-1, is EPEVTQTPSHQVTQMGQEVILRCVPISNHLYFYWYRQILGQKVEFLVSFYNNEISEKSEIFDDQFSVERPDGSNFTLKIRSTKLEDSAMYFCASSEDRWNTEAFFGQGTRLTVV.

The rearrangement joins TRBV18 to TRBJ1-2; the D gene is possibly TRBD1 (6 bases). CDR3 size: 15 residues. Looked up from germline, CDR1 is KGHSH and CDR2 is LQKENI. Trimming took off 0 bases at V and 8 bases at J, with 16 bases between the two ends. The CDR3 loop is CASSPPAGAVRGYTF. The CDR3 region has the DNA TGTGCCAGCTCACCACCGGCGGGGGCGGTGCGAGGCTACACCTTC. The full variable domain, rest sourced from reference TRBV18 and TRBJ1-2, is NAGVMQNPRHLVRRRGQEARLRCSPMKGHSHVYWYRQLPEEGLKFMVYLQKENIIDESGMPKERFSAEFPKEGPSILRIQQVVRGDSAAYFCASSPPAGAVRGYTFGSGTRLTVV.

This sequence joins TRBV7-9 and TRBJ1-1; the D gene is possibly TRBD1 (6 bases). The V gene's germline CDR1 is SEHNR and CDR2 FQNEAQ (reference sequence). The CDR3 is 14 amino acids. V shed 6 bases and J shed 0 bases, with 11 bases lying between them. CDR3: CASRIRQVNTEAFF. In nucleotides, the CDR3 is TGTGCCAGCAGGATCCGACAGGTGAACACTGAAGCTTTCTTT.

The chain carries TRBV30 and TRBJ1-4; no clear D gene. The CDR3 runs 14 residues. Germline-derived CDR1 and CDR2 are GTSNPN and SVGIG (reference sequence). V was trimmed by 5 bases and J by 4 bases, leaving 14 bases between them. The CDR3 DNA follows: TGTGCCTGGGCCACCGGGCCTCATAATGAAAAACTGTTTTTT. It codes for CAWATGPHNEKLFF.

This clone appeared once. V is TRBV7-2 and J is TRBJ2-2; D remains unclear. Germline V gene sequence: CDR1 SGHTA, CDR2 FQGNSA. The CDR3 loop spans 13 amino acids. V was trimmed by 4 bases and J by 6 bases, leaving 9 bases between them. CDR3 sequence: CASSSQPAGELFF. DNA of the CDR3: TGTGCCAGCAGCTCACAACCCGCCGGGGAGCTGTTTTTT.

This rearrangement joins TRBV9 to TRBJ2-7; no reliable D call. The CDR3 runs 14 residues. V lost 3 bases to trimming and J lost 1 base, with 11 bases between them. CDR1 and CDR2 (germline): SGDLS, YYNGEE. The CDR3 DNA sequence: TGTGCCAGCAGCGCCTCCGTGGTGTCCTACGAGCAGTACTTC. Amino acids: CASSASVVSYEQYF.

This clone appeared a few times. The chain is built from TRBV6-1 and TRBJ2-5; D not resolved. Per germline, CDR1 MNHNS and CDR2 SASEGT. The CDR3 extends over 16 amino acids. Between the trimmed V and J ends, which lost 1 base and 0 bases, there was a span of 12 bases. This CDR3 is CASSEGGIEYQETQYF. Here the CDR3 DNA reads TGTGCCAGCAGTGAAGGAGGCATAGAGTACCAAGAGACCCAGTACTTC.

The gene calls are TRBV6-5 and TRBJ1-2; 7 bases are shared with TRBD1. V lost 7 bases, J lost 13 bases, and 12 bases stayed unmatched. CDR3 length equals 12 residues. From germline, CDR1 is MNHEY and CDR2 SVGAGI. CDR3 residues: CASTGDSSIFTF. CDR3 coding DNA: TGTGCCAGCACCGGGGACAGCTCGATTTTCACCTTC.